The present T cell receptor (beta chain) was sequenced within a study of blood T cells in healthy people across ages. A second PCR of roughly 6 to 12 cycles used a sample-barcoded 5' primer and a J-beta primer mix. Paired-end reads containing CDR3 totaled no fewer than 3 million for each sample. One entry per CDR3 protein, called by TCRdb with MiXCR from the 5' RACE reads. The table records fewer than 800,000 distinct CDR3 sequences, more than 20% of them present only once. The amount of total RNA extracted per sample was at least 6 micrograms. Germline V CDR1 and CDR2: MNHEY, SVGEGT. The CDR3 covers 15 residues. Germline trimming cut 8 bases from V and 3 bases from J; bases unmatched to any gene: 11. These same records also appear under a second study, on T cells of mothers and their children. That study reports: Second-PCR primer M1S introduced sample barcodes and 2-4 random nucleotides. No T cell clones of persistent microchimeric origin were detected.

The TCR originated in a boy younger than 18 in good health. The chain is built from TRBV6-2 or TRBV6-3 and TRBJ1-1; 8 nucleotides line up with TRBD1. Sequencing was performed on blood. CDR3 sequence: CASHEGQVGDTEAFF. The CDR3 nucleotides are TGTGCCAGCCACGAGGGACAGGTAGGGGACACTGAAGCTTTCTTT.